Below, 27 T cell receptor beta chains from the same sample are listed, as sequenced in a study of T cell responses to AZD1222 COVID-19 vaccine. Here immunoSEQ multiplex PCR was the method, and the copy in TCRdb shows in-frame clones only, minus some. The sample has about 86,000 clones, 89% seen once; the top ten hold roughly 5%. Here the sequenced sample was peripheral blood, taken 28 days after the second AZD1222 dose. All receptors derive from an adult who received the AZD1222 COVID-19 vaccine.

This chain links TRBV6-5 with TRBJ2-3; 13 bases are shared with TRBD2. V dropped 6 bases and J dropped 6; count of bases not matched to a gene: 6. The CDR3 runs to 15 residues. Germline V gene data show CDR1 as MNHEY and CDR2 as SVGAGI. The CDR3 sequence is CASRGTSGERDTQYF. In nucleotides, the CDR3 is TGTGCCAGCAGGGGGACTAGCGGGGAGAGGGATACGCAGTATTTT.

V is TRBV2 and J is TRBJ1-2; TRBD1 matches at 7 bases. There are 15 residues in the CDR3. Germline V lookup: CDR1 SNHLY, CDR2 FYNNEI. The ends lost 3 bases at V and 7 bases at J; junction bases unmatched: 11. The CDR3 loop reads CASSDRGQPYFGYTF. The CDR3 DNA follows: TGTGCCAGCAGTGACCGGGGACAGCCATACTTTGGCTACACCTTC.

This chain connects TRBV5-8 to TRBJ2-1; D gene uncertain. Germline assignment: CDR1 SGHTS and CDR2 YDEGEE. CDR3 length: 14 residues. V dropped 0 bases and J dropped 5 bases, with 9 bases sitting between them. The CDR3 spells CASSLGLMDNEQFF. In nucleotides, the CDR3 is TGTGCCAGCAGCTTGGGCCTTATGGACAATGAGCAGTTCTTC. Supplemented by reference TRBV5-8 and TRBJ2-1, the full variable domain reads EAGVTQSPTHLIKTRGQQATLRCSPISGHTSVYWYQQALGLGLQFLLWYDEGEERNRGNFPPRFSGRQFPNYSSELNVNALELEDSALYLCASSLGLMDNEQFFGPGTRLTVL.

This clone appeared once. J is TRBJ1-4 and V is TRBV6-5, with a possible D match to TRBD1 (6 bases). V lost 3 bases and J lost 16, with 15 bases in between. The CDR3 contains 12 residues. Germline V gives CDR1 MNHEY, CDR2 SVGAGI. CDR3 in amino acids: CASSYDGGREFF. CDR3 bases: TGTGCCAGCAGTTATGATGGGGGGCGCGAGTTTTTT.

The CDR3 region has the DNA TGTGCCAGCAGCTTGGGCGTGGGCTATGGCTACACCTTC. Translating gives CASSLGVGYGYTF. This chain connects TRBV5-5 to TRBJ1-2, with D unresolved. CDR1 is SGHKS, CDR2 YYEKEE, per germline (reference sequence). The CDR3 has 13 amino acids. Trimming shortened V by 0 bases and J by 4 bases, and 7 bases separated the two germline ends.

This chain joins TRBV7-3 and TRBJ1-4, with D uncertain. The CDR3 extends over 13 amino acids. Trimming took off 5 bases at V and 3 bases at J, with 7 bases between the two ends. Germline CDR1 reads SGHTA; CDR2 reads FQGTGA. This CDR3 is CASSTGPNEKLFF. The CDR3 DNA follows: TGTGCCAGCAGCACGGGCCCTAATGAAAAACTGTTTTTT.

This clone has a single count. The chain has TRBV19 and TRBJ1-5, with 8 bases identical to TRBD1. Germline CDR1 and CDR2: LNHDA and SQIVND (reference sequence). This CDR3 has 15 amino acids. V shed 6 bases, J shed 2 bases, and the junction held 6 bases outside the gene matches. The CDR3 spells CASRKPGQGNQPQHF. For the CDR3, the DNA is TGTGCCAGTAGAAAACCGGGACAGGGCAATCAGCCCCAGCATTTT. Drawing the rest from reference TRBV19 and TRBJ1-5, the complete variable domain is DGGITQSPKYLFRKEGQNVTLSCEQNLNHDAMYWYRQDPGQGLRLIYYSQIVNDFQKGDIAEGYSVSREKKESFPLTVTSAQKNPTAFYLCASRKPGQGNQPQHFGDGTRLSIL.

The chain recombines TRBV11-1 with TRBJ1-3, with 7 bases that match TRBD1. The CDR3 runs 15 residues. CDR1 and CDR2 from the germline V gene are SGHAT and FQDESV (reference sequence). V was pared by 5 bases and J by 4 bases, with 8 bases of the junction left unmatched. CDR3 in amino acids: CASSPDGTAGNTIYF. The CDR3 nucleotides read TGTGCCAGCAGCCCGGATGGGACAGCAGGAAACACCATATATTTT.

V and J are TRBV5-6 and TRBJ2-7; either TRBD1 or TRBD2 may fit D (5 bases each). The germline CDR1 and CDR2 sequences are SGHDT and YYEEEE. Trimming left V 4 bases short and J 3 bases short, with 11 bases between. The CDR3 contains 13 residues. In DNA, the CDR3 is TGTGCCAGCAGCGCCGGGACCCACTACGAGCAGTACTTC. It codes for CASSAGTHYEQYF.

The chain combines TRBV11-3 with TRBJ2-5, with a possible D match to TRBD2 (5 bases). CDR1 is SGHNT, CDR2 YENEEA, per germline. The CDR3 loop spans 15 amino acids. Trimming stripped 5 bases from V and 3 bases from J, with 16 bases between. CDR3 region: CASSPGGSAEETQYF. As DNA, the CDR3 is TGTGCCAGCAGCCCTGGCGGTAGCGCGGAAGAGACCCAGTACTTC.

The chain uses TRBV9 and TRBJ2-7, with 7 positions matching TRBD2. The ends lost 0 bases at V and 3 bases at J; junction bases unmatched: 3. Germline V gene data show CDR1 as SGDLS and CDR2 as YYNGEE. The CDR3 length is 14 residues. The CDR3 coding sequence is TGTGCCAGCAGCGTAGAGTCTAGCGGCTACGAGCAGTACTTC. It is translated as CASSVESSGYEQYF.

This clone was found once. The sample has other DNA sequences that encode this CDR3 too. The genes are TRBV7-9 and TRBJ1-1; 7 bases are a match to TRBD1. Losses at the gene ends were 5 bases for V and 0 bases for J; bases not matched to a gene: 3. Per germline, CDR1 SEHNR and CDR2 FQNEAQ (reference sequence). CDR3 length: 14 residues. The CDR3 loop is CASSPGQMNTEAFF. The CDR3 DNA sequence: TGTGCCAGCAGCCCGGGACAGATGAACACTGAAGCTTTCTTT.

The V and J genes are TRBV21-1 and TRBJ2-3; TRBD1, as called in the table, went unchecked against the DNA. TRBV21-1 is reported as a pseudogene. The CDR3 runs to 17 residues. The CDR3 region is CASSNGPDRGSADTQYF. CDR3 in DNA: TGTGCCAGCAGCAATGGTCCCGACAGGGGGAGTGCAGATACGCAGTATTTT.

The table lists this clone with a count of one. The CDR3 sequence is CASSLVGYNEQFF. In nucleotides, the CDR3 is TGTGCCAGCAGCCTGGTGGGATACAATGAGCAGTTCTTC. The V and J genes are TRBV14 and TRBJ2-1; D call uncertain. In germline, CDR1 is SGHDN, CDR2 FVKESK. V was trimmed by 4 bases and J by 4 bases, leaving 8 bases between them. This CDR3 comprises 13 residues.

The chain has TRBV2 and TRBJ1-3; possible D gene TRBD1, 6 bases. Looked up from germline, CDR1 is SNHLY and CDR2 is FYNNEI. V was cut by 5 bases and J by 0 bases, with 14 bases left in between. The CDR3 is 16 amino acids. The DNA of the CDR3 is TGTGCCAGCAGTCTTGAGACAGGTCCCTCTGGAAACACCATATATTTT. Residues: CASSLETGPSGNTIYF.

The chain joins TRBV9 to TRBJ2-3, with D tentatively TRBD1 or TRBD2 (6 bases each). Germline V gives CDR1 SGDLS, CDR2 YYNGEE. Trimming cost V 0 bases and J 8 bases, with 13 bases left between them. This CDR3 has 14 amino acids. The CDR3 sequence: CASSVGIGGGTQYF. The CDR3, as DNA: TGTGCCAGCAGCGTAGGAATAGGGGGAGGTACGCAGTATTTT. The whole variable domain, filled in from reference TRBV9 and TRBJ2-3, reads DSGVTQTPKHLITATGQRVTLRCSPRSGDLSVYWYQQSLDQGLQFLIQYYNGEERAKGNILERFSAQQFPDLHSELNLSSLELGDSALYFCASSVGIGGGTQYFGPGTRLTVL.

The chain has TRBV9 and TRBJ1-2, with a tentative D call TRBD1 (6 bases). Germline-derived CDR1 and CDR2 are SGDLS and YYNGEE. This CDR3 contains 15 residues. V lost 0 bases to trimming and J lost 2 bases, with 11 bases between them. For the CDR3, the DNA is TGTGCCAGCAGCGTAGGAGGGGGAACCAACTATGGCTACACCTTC. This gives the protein CASSVGGGTNYGYTF.

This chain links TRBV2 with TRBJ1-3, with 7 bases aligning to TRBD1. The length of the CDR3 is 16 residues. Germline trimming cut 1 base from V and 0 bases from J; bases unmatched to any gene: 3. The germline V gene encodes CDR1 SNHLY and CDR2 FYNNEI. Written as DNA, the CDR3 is TGTGCCAGCAGTGAAGGACAGGGTAACTCTGGAAACACCATATATTTT. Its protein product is CASSEGQGNSGNTIYF.

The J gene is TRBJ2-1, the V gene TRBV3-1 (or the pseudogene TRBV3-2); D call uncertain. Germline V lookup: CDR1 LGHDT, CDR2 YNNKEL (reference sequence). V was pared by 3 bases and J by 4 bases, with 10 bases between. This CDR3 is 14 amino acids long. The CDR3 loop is CASSHGNGYNEQFF. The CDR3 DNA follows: TGTGCCAGCAGCCATGGGAACGGATACAATGAGCAGTTCTTC.

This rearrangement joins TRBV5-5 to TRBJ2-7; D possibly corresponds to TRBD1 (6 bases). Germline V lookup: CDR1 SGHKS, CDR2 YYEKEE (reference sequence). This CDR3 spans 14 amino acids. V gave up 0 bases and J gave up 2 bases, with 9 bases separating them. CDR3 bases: TGTGCCAGCAGCTTGGGACAGGTTGCCTACGAGCAGTACTTC. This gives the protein CASSLGQVAYEQYF.

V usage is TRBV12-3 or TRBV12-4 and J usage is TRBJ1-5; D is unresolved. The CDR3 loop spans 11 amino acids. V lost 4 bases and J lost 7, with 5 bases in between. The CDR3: CASSSGQPQHF. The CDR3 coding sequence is TGTGCCAGCAGTTCGGGGCAGCCCCAGCATTTT.

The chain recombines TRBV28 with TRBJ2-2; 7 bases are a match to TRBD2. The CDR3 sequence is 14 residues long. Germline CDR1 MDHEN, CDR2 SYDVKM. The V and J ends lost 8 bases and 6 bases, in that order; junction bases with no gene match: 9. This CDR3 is CASGWGGAAGELFF. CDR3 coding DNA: TGTGCCAGCGGTTGGGGGGGAGCCGCCGGGGAGCTGTTTTTT. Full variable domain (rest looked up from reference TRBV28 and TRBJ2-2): DVKVTQSSRYLVKRTGEKVFLECVQDMDHENMFWYRQDPGLGLRLIYFSYDVKMKEKGDIPEGYSVSREKKERFSLILESASTNQTSMYLCASGWGGAAGELFFGEGSRLTVL.

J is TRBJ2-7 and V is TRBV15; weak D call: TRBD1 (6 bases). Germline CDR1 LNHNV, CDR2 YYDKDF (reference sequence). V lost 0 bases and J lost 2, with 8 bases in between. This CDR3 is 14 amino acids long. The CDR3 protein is CATSRDRGTYEQYV. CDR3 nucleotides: TGTGCCACCAGCAGAGACAGGGGTACCTACGAGCAGTACGTC.

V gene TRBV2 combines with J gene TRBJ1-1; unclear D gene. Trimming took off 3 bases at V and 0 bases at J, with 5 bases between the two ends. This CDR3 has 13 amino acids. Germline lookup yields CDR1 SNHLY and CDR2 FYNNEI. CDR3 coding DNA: TGTGCCAGCAGTGAGGGCCTGAACACTGAAGCTTTCTTT. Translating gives CASSEGLNTEAFF. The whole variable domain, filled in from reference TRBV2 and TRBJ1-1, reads EPEVTQTPSHQVTQMGQEVILRCVPISNHLYFYWYRQILGQKVEFLVSFYNNEISEKSEIFDDQFSVERPDGSNFTLKIRSTKLEDSAMYFCASSEGLNTEAFFGQGTRLTVV.

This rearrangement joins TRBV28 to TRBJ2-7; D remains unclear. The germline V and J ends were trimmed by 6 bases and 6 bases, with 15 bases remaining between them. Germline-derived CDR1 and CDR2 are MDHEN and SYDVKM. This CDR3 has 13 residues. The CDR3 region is CASRGFPTGEQYF. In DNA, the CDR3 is TGTGCCAGCAGGGGGTTTCCAACGGGCGAGCAGTACTTC. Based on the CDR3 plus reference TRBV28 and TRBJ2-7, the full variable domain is DVKVTQSSRYLVKRTGEKVFLECVQDMDHENMFWYRQDPGLGLRLIYFSYDVKMKEKGDIPEGYSVSREKKERFSLILESASTNQTSMYLCASRGFPTGEQYFGPGTRLTVT.

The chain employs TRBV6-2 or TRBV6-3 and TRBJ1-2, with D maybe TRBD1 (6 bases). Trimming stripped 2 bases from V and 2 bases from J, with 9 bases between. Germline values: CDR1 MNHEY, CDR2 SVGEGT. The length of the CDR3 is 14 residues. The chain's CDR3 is CASSYLDRNYGYTF. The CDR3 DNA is TGTGCCAGCAGTTACCTTGACAGGAACTATGGCTACACCTTC.

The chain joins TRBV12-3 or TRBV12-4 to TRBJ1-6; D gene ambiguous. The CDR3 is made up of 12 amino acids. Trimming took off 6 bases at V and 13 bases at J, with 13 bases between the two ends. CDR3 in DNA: TGTGCCAGCAGCCTTCCGGGAGGGCCCCTCCACTTT. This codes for CASSLPGGPLHF.